The 5 T cell receptor beta chains presented below share a single source sample, sequenced in a study of CD8+ T cells in alopecia areata. Treatment given: oral pan-JAK inhibitor, 5-10 mg twice daily. Reverse transcribed after extraction, RNA yielded cDNA as the sequencing template. Only in-frame clones appear in the TCRdb table, and some are missing; sequencing was by immunoSEQ multiplex PCR. Of fewer than 250,000 clones listed, 35% to 40% are singletons. The sample was CD4+ T cells sorted from blood, taken at approximately week 34, from a patient treated with tofacitinib. The receptors shown here come from a human donor with alopecia areata.

This clone occurred a few times. The chain couples TRBV7-3 to TRBJ2-1; TRBD1 or TRBD2 may be the D gene (5 bases each). Looked up from germline, CDR1 is SGHTA and CDR2 is FQGTGA. CDR3 length: 17 amino acids. V was pared by 1 base and J by 4 bases, with 17 bases between. The CDR3 DNA sequence: TGTGCCAGCAGCTTAAGGGTGGCTCAGGGAGTTTACAATGAGCAGTTCTTC. Translation gives CASSLRVAQGVYNEQFF.

The chain uses TRBV5-1 and TRBJ2-1; TRBD2 aligns across 15 bases. CDR1 is SGHRS, CDR2 YFSETQ, per germline. CDR3 length: 16 amino acids. With 0 bases clipped from V and 9 bases from J, the junction kept 4 bases outside the gene matches. The CDR3 region has the DNA TGCGCCAGCAGCTTGGAGGGACTAGCGGGAGGAGGTGAGCAGTTCTTC. Protein product: CASSLEGLAGGGEQFF.

CDR3 in amino acids: CASSLTDLQGRETQYF. The CDR3 nucleotides read TGTGCCAGCAGCTTGACTGACCTACAGGGACGAGAGACCCAGTACTTC. The chain links TRBV5-5 to TRBJ2-5; possibly TRBD1 for D (6 bases). The CDR3 covers 16 residues. Germline values: CDR1 SGHKS, CDR2 YYEKEE (reference sequence). Trimming stripped 1 base from V and 4 bases from J, with 17 bases between. The whole variable domain, remainder taken from reference TRBV5-5 and TRBJ2-5, is DAGVTQSPTHLIKTRGQQVTLRCSPISGHKSVSWYQQVLGQGPQFIFQYYEKEERGRGNFPDRFSARQFPNYSSELNVNALLLGDSALYLCASSLTDLQGRETQYFGPGTRLLVL.

The rearrangement joins TRBV6-5 to TRBJ1-4, with a possible D match to TRBD1 (5 bases). This CDR3 is 14 amino acids long. CDR1 and CDR2 from the germline V gene are MNHEY and SVGAGI. The V gene lost 6 bases and the J gene lost 8 bases, with 16 bases spanning the gap. The CDR3 is CASRLAGRQEKLFF. The DNA of the CDR3 is TGTGCCAGCAGGCTGGCAGGGAGGCAGGAAAAACTGTTTTTT.

This clone was seen a single time. This chain connects TRBV6-5 to TRBJ1-2, with D maybe TRBD1 (6 bases). The CDR3 loop spans 14 amino acids. The germline V gene encodes CDR1 MNHEY and CDR2 SVGAGI. Deletions cut 6 bases from V and 4 bases from J, with 15 bases between. CDR3 sequence (DNA): TGTGCCAGCAGACCACCCGGGACACTCTATGGCTACACCTTC. Its translation: CASRPPGTLYGYTF.